A single sample is the source of the 16 T cell receptor beta chains below, sequenced in a study of cytomegalovirus exposure and HLA in healthy donors. Profiling relied on immunoSEQ multiplex PCR, and the TCRdb table lists in-frame clones only, not all of them. The sample contains around 300,000 clones, approximately 83% of which appear only once. The source material was PBMCs. The receptors derive from a woman under 30 in good health and CMV-seronegative.

The J gene is TRBJ2-2, the V gene TRBV28, with 12 nucleotides matching TRBD2. Germline-derived CDR1 and CDR2 are MDHEN and SYDVKM. With V trimmed by 2 bases and J by 7 bases, 8 bases remained unmatched. The CDR3 totals 17 residues. DNA of the CDR3: TGTGCCAGCAGTTTACTATCTAGCGGGGGGGCCCGCGGGGAGCTGTTTTTT. Protein: CASSLLSSGGARGELFF.

The chain is built from TRBV27 and TRBJ2-7; 11 bases fit TRBD2. The CDR3 is 15 residues long. J lost 4 bases, V lost 4 bases, and 6 bases had no gene match. Germline V gene lookup returns CDR1 MNHEY and CDR2 SMNVEV (reference sequence). The CDR3 region is CASSSRTSGSYEQYF. CDR3 DNA: TGTGCCAGCAGTTCCCGAACTAGCGGGAGTTACGAGCAGTACTTC.

The CDR3 here is CASRVPGETQYF. The CDR3 DNA reads TGTGCCAGCAGGGTTCCCGGGGAGACCCAGTACTTC. J is TRBJ2-5 and V is TRBV7-2; no clear D. Deletions cut 6 bases from V and 5 bases from J, with 10 bases between. The CDR3 has 12 residues. Germline V gene lookup returns CDR1 SGHTA and CDR2 FQGNSA.

The chain has TRBV5-1 and TRBJ2-7; 8 positions agree with TRBD1. The germline CDR1 and CDR2 sequences are SGHRS and YFSETQ. V lost 4 bases, J lost 0 bases, and 3 bases stayed unmatched. This CDR3 is 14 amino acids long. This CDR3 reads CASSTRGPSYEQYF. DNA for the CDR3: TGCGCCAGCAGCACCAGGGGGCCCTCCTACGAGCAGTACTTC.

The V gene is TRBV11-2, the J gene TRBJ1-1; possibly TRBD1 for D (6 bases). From germline, CDR1 is SGHAT and CDR2 FQNNGV. V gave up 2 bases and J gave up 6 bases, with 22 bases separating them. The CDR3 loop spans 17 amino acids. In DNA, the CDR3 is TGTGCCAGCAGCTTACCGCCCTACAGGGAAAGAGTCGCTGAAGCTTTCTTT. As protein: CASSLPPYRERVAEAFF.

The V call is TRBV6-5, the J call TRBJ2-1; no clear D. Between the trimmed V and J ends, which lost 2 bases and 9 bases, there was a span of 8 bases. This CDR3 has 12 residues. The germline gives CDR1 MNHEY, CDR2 SVGAGI. CDR3 DNA: TGTGCCAGCAGTTACCTCCTCGGTGAGCAGTTCTTC. It translates to CASSYLLGEQFF.

CDR3 nucleotides: TGCGCCAGCAGTCCCAGGGGTGACTATGGCTACACCTTC. Translated: CASSPRGDYGYTF. The V and J genes are TRBV23-1 and TRBJ1-2; D might be TRBD1 (6 bases). TRBV23-1 is noted as an ORF with a role that remains uncertain. V was trimmed by 4 bases and J by 3 bases, leaving 9 bases between them. The CDR3 totals 13 residues.

The V call is TRBV7-9, the J call TRBJ1-1; maybe TRBD1 (5 bases). The CDR3 loop spans 13 amino acids. The ends were cut back, 4 bases at V and 5 bases at J, with 11 bases in the middle. Germline CDR1 and CDR2: SEHNR and FQNEAQ (reference sequence). CDR3 loop: CASSSPRETEAFF. The CDR3 nucleotides are TGTGCCAGCAGCTCACCCAGGGAAACTGAAGCTTTCTTT. Combining the CDR3 with reference TRBV7-9 and TRBJ1-1 gives the whole variable domain DTGVSQNPRHKITKRGQNVTFRCDPISEHNRLYWYRQTLGQGPEFLTYFQNEAQLEKSRLLSDRFSAERPKGSFSTLEIQRTEQGDSAMYLCASSSPRETEAFFGQGTRLTVV.

The rearrangement uses TRBV6-5 and TRBJ2-7, with a weak D call TRBD2 (5 bases). Germline assignment: CDR1 MNHEY and CDR2 SVGAGI. V lost 1 base and J lost 1, with 8 bases in between. The CDR3 totals 14 residues. The CDR3 is CASSYYSGSYEQYF. DNA of the CDR3: TGTGCCAGCAGTTACTATTCGGGGTCCTACGAGCAGTACTTC.

The V call is TRBV6-1, the J call TRBJ1-5; TRBD1 matches at 8 bases. After removal of 4 bases from V and 7 bases from J, the junction contained 12 bases not matched to a gene. The CDR3 length is 16 residues. CDR1 and CDR2 from the germline V gene are MNHNS and SASEGT. CDR3 sequence reads: CASSGGTGRIEQPQHF. The CDR3 region has the DNA TGTGCCAGCAGTGGCGGGACAGGAAGGATTGAGCAGCCCCAGCATTTT.

The V and J genes are TRBV7-8 and TRBJ1-1; D unresolved. V lost 5 bases and J lost 0, with 7 bases in between. The V gene's germline CDR1 is SGHVS and CDR2 FQNEAQ. The CDR3 has 13 residues. The chain's CDR3 is CASSPTLNTEAFF. The CDR3 bases are TGTGCCAGCAGCCCGACACTGAACACTGAAGCTTTCTTT.

DNA of the CDR3: TGCGCCAGCAGCTTGAGGAGGACTACTCTTTCGGATACGCAGTATTTT. Translation gives CASSLRRTTLSDTQYF. The rearrangement links TRBV5-1 to TRBJ2-3; maybe TRBD2 (6 bases). CDR1 SGHRS and CDR2 YFSETQ come from the germline V gene. This CDR3 has 16 amino acids. Trimming left V 1 base short and J 6 bases short, with 18 bases between.

The rearrangement links TRBV2 to TRBJ2-3; D gene ambiguous. Germline V lookup: CDR1 SNHLY, CDR2 FYNNEI. The CDR3 loop spans 12 amino acids. Trimming removed 4 bases from V and 5 bases from J, with 7 bases in between. The CDR3 sequence is CASSVTGDTQYF. CDR3 coding DNA: TGTGCCAGCAGTGTAACTGGAGATACGCAGTATTTT.

The chain links TRBV30 to TRBJ2-7; the D gene is possibly TRBD1 (6 bases). The CDR3 consists of 14 residues. The V and J ends lost 1 base and 4 bases respectively, with 14 bases between them. Germline V gene lookup returns CDR1 GTSNPN and CDR2 SVGIG (reference sequence). The CDR3 loop is CAWSGGTQKYEQYF. In nucleotides, the CDR3 is TGTGCCTGGAGTGGTGGGACACAAAAATACGAGCAGTACTTC.

The chain carries TRBV23-1 and TRBJ2-7; D is uncertain. TRBV23-1 is flagged as an ORF with uncertain function. The CDR3 loop spans 13 amino acids. Trimming shortened V by 3 bases and J by 2 bases, and 8 bases separated the two germline ends. Here the CDR3 reads CASSQAETYEQYF. DNA for the CDR3: TGCGCCAGCAGTCAGGCGGAAACCTACGAGCAGTACTTC.

This clone turned up a few times. The chain has TRBV7-2 and TRBJ2-7; 7 positions match TRBD1. CDR3 size: 15 residues. The V gene end was trimmed by 1 base and the J gene end by 2 bases; junction bases not matched to a gene: 5. Germline V gives CDR1 SGHTA, CDR2 FQGNSA. The DNA for the CDR3 is TGTGCCAGCAGCTTAGGGGGAGACAGGGCCTACGAGCAGTACTTC. Amino acid sequence: CASSLGGDRAYEQYF.